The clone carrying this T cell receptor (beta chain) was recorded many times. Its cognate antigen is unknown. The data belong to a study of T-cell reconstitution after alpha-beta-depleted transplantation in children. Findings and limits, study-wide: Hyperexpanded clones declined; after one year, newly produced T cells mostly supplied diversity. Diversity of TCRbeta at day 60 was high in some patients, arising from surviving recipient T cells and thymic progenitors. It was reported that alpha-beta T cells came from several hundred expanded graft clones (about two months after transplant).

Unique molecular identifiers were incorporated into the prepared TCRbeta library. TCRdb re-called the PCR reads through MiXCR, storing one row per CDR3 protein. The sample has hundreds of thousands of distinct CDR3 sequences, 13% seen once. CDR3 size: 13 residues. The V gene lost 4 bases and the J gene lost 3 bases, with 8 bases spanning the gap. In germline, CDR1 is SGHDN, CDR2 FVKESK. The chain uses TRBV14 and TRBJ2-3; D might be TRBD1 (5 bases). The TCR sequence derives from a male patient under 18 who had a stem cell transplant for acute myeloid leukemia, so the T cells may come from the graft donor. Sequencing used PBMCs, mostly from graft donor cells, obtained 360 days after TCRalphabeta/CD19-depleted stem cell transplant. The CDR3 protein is CASSPRTTDTQYF. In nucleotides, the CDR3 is TGTGCCAGCAGCCCCAGGACAACAGATACGCAGTATTTT. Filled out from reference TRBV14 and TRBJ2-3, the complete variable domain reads EAGVTQFPSHSVIEKGQTVTLRCDPISGHDNLYWYRRVMGKEIKFLLHFVKESKQDESGMPNNRFLAERTGGTYSTLKVQPAELEDSGVYFCASSPRTTDTQYFGPGTRLTVL.